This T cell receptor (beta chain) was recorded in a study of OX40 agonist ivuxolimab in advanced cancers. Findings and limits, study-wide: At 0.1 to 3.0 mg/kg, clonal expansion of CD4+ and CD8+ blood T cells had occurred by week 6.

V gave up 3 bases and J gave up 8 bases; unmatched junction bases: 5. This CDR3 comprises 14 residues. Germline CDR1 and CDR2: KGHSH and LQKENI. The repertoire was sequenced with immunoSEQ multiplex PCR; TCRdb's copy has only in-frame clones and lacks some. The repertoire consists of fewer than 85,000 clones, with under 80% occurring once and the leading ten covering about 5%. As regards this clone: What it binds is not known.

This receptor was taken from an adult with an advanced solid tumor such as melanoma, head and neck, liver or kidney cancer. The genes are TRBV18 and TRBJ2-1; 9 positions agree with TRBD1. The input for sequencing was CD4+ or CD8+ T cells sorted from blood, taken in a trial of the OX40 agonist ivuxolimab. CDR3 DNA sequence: TGTGCCAGCTCACCCGGGGACAGGGAACATGAGCAGTTCTTC. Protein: CASSPGDREHEQFF.